The text below deals with one T cell receptor (beta chain). These data are taken from a study of cytomegalovirus exposure and HLA in healthy donors. A multiplex PCR was run with 60 Vbeta primers and 13 Jbeta primers. Sequencing used immunoSEQ multiplex PCR; TCRdb keeps in-frame clones, though not all of them. The repertoire table contains around 31,000 clones. These donors counted as nominally healthy when sampled, but unrecorded immune exposures were likely. This CDR3 is built from 15 residues. Germline V gene sequence: CDR1 SGHAT, CDR2 FQDESV (reference sequence). After removal of 6 bases from V and 1 base from J, the junction contained 6 bases not matched to a gene.

This clonotype was obtained from a young man in good health and CMV-seronegative. The chain uses TRBV11-1 and TRBJ2-1, with 7 bases that match TRBD1. Source material: PBMCs. DNA of the CDR3: TGTGCCAGCAGTATCTCAGGGGGATCCTACAATGAGCAGTTCTTC. Translation gives CASSISGGSYNEQFF.